What follows describes a single TCR beta chain. TCRdb's table, derived via immunoSEQ multiplex PCR, lists solely in-frame clones and lacks some. The table records roughly 63,000 clones, around 81% of them present only once. Germline V CDR1 and CDR2: SEHNR, FQNEAQ (reference sequence). The V end was cut by 0 bases, the J end by 7 bases, with 13 bases between. The CDR3 has 15 amino acids. This entry is derived from a study of PD-L1 blockade in urothelial cancer. Time point reported: pretreatment peripheral blood. V is TRBV7-9 and J is TRBJ2-1; no clear D gene. The sequencing used PBMCs, collected around atezolizumab (anti-PD-L1) treatment. The sequence derives from an older man with urothelial cancer. CDR3 in amino acids: CASSLALLGWNEQFF. The CDR3 DNA is TGTGCCAGCAGCTTAGCGCTCCTCGGTTGGAATGAGCAGTTCTTC.